This T cell receptor (beta chain) came from a study of blood T cell repertoires in COVID-19. Turning to the study itself: From the United States, Italy and Spain came samples of acute and convalescent COVID-19. Sample material is recorded as cDNA or gDNA derived from T cells, B-cell-depleted T cells, or PBMCs.

This clone was observed once. Using immunoSEQ multiplex PCR, the repertoire was profiled, and TCRdb retains in-frame clones only, with some absent. Among about 200,000 clones listed, 70% to 90% were seen once. The CDR3 is made up of 16 amino acids. The V end lost 6 bases, the J end lost 4 bases, and 21 bases lay between the germline ends. Per germline, CDR1 SGHNT and CDR2 YYREEE (reference sequence). The receptor was isolated from a man older than 75 with acute or convalescent COVID-19. The sequenced sample consisted of peripheral blood. The chain couples TRBV5-4 to TRBJ2-3; D possibly corresponds to TRBD1 (7 bases). DNA for the CDR3: TGTGCCAGCACCATTGGAGGGGGCCATCTGGCAGATACGCAGTATTTT. It translates to CASTIGGGHLADTQYF.